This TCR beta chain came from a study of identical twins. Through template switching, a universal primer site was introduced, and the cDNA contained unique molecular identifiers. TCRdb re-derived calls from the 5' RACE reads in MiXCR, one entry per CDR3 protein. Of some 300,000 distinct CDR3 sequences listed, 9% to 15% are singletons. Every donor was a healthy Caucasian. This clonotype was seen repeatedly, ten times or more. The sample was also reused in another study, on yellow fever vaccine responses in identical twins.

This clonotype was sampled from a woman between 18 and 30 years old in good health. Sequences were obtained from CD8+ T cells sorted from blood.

CDR3 amino acids: CASSQGLLETQYF. The CDR3 DNA reads as TGTGCCAGCAGCCAGGGACTACTAGAGACCCAGTACTTC. The chain is built from TRBV4-2 and TRBJ2-5; 7 positions match TRBD2. The length of the CDR3 is 13 residues. Germline trimming cut 3 bases from V and 4 bases from J; bases unmatched to any gene: 2. CDR1 is LGHNA, CDR2 YNFKEQ, per germline.